These T cell receptor beta chains were read from a single sample in a study of T cells in Graves' hyperthyroidism and ophthalmopathy. TCRdb called the multiplex PCR reads again in MiXCR, with one record for every CDR3 protein. This sample yields about 640,000 distinct CDR3 sequences, of which less than 25% are seen a single time; around a third belongs to the top ten. The source material was blood. The receptors stem from a man aged 25-45 years with Graves' ophthalmopathy. CDR3s include the opening cysteine and the closing phenylalanine or tryptophan. A D gene is named only where the DNA matches it firmly. Clone size appears in some rows only: once, few, many, or a class for an expanded clone.

>few|.|TRBV20-1|TRBJ1-6
TGTAGTGCTAGAGTTGGGGAGGGGGATAATTCACCCCTCCACTTT
CSARVGEGDNSPLHF
>many|TRBD1|TRBV3-1|TRBJ2-7
TGTGCCAGCAGCCAAGTGACAGGGTCCTACGAGCAGTACTTC
CASSQVTGSYEQYF
>.|.|TRBV7-2|TRBJ2-1
TGTGCCAGCAGTTCTGAACCGGGACGGAATCATAATGAGCAGTTCTTC
CASSSEPGRNHNEQFF
>.|TRBD1|TRBV6-1|TRBJ2-2
TGTGCCAGCAGATCTCAGGGGGTCGGGGAGCTGTTTTTT
CASRSQGVGELFF
>.|.|TRBV6-2/TRBV6-3|TRBJ1-2
TGTGCCAGCAGTCGCCAGGTCTATGGCTACACCTTC
CASSRQVYGYTF
>many|.|TRBV12-3/TRBV12-4|TRBJ1-5
TGTGCCAGCAGTTTACGGGGTAGGGCTGGACAGCCCCAGCATTTT
CASSLRGRAGQPQHF
>.|.|TRBV29-1|TRBJ1-2
TGCAGCGTTGTCGGGTTTGGCAGGGACTATGGCTACACCTTC
CSVVGFGRDYGYTF
>many|.|TRBV28|TRBJ2-7
TGTGCCAGCAGTTCGACTACCGCCTCCTACGAGCAGTACTTC
CASSSTTASYEQYF
>.|TRBD1|TRBV12-3/TRBV12-4|TRBJ2-7
TGTGCCAGCAGCGTGACAGGGTTGGGGACCTACGAGCAGTACTTC
CASSVTGLGTYEQYF
>many|.|TRBV28|TRBJ2-7
TGTGCCAGCAGGAACCCCAGCACAAACGAGCAGTACTTC
CASRNPSTNEQYF
>few|TRBD2|TRBV15|TRBJ2-3
TGTGCCACCAGCAGACCTCGGACTAGCGGGAACACAGATACGCAGTATTTT
CATSRPRTSGNTDTQYF
>many|.|TRBV7-8|TRBJ2-3
TGTGCCAGCAGCTCCCCGCTAAGGGATACGCAGTATTTT
CASSSPLRDTQYF
>few|.|TRBV20-1|TRBJ2-3
TGCGGAGGGGACACAGATACGCAGTATTTT
CGGDTDTQYF
>few|TRBD2|TRBV10-3|TRBJ2-1
TGTGCCATCAGTGAATCCCCTAGCGGGAGGGTCTACAATGAGCAGTTCTTC
CAISESPSGRVYNEQFF
>few|TRBD2|TRBV11-2|TRBJ2-5
TGTGCCAGCAGCTTAGGGACTAGCGGGAGGAAGTACCAAGAGACCCAGTACTTC
CASSLGTSGRKYQETQYF
>.|.|TRBV2|TRBJ1-3
TGTGCCAGCAGTCCCAGGGTGGGCGGAAACACCATATATTTT
CASSPRVGGNTIYF
>.|TRBD2|TRBV25-1|TRBJ2-5
TGTGCCAGCAGTGAAGCCGGGGGGAAAGAGACCCAGTACTTC
CASSEAGGKETQYF
>many|.|TRBV20-1|TRBJ1-1
TGCAGTGCACCGACGAACACTGAAGCTTTCTTT
CSAPTNTEAFF
>.|.|TRBV5-1|TRBJ2-3
TGCGCCAGCAGCCCGGCGGACACACGCACAGATACGCAGTATTTT
CASSPADTRTDTQYF
>.|.|TRBV5-1|TRBJ2-3
TGCGCCAGCAGCCACACCCCTGGCGGGGGCTCTAGCACAGATACGCAGTATTTT
CASSHTPGGGSSTDTQYF
>.|TRBD2|TRBV6-9|TRBJ2-2
TGTGCCAGCAGTTACGGTCTAGCGGTGAACACCGGGGAGCTGTTTTTT
CASSYGLAVNTGELFF
>few|.|TRBV10-3|TRBJ2-1
TGTGCCATCAGTGACCCCGGGACACTTAAATGGGATGAGCAGTTCTTC
CAISDPGTLKWDEQFF
>.|.|TRBV10-2|TRBJ2-5
TGCGCCAGCAGCCGAGGAATCGGAGAGACCCAGTACTTC
CASSRGIGETQYF
>.|.|TRBV15|TRBJ1-5
TGTGCCACCAGCAGACCAGGGAGTAAGAATCAGCCCCAGCATTTT
CATSRPGSKNQPQHF
>few|TRBD2|TRBV20-1|TRBJ2-1
TGCAGTGCTAGGGCTAGCGGGAGGTTTGAGCAGTTCTTC
CSARASGRFEQFF
>medium-sized|TRBD1|TRBV5-1|TRBJ1-4
TGCGCCAGCAGCTACTGGACAGGGACCCATAATGAAAAACTGTTTTTT
CASSYWTGTHNEKLFF
>many|TRBD1|TRBV3-1|TRBJ1-1
TGTGCCAGCAGCCACCACGGACAGGGGGCAAGTGAAGCTTTCTTT
CASSHHGQGASEAFF
>few|.|TRBV30|TRBJ1-2
TGTGCCTGGAGTGTCTCAGGGGTCTATGGCTACACCTTC
CAWSVSGVYGYTF
>.|.|TRBV5-6|TRBJ1-5
TGTGCCAGCAGCAAGGGGGGGCCCCAGCATTTT
CASSKGGPQHF
>many|.|TRBV2|TRBJ1-1
TGTGCCAGCAGACGGGAGCTTGAAGCTTTCTTT
CASRRELEAFF
>many|.|TRBV12-3/TRBV12-4|TRBJ2-5
TGTGCCAGCAGCACAGGGTTAATGCAAGAGACCCAGTACTTC
CASSTGLMQETQYF
>.|.|TRBV19|TRBJ1-1
TGTGCCAGTAGTATAGGACTTTTACGGGGGGCAAGGACTGAAGCTTTCTTT
CASSIGLLRGARTEAFF
>.|TRBD1|TRBV30|TRBJ1-5
TGTGCCTGGACCAAAGGAGGGGGCAGTCAGCCCCAGCATTTT
CAWTKGGGSQPQHF
>few|.|TRBV28|TRBJ1-4
TGTGCCAGCATCCGGGACATTTGGGCAACTAATGAAAAACTGTTTTTT
CASIRDIWATNEKLFF
>.|.|TRBV12-3/TRBV12-4|TRBJ1-2
TGTGCCAGCAGTTTAGGGCAGGGGATCTTCTACACCTTC
CASSLGQGIFYTF
>few|.|TRBV7-9|TRBJ2-7
TGTGCCAGCAGACGTCCGGACCTCGCCATGCAGTACTTC
CASRRPDLAMQYF
>.|TRBD1|TRBV19|TRBJ1-5
TGTGCCAGTAGTATAGACCTCAGACAGGGGGCTAGCAATCAGCCCCAGCATTTT
CASSIDLRQGASNQPQHF
>.|.|TRBV5-6|TRBJ2-5
TGTGCCAGCAGCACCTCGCCCGAGTCTACCCAGTACTTC
CASSTSPESTQYF
>many|.|TRBV20-1|TRBJ1-5
TGCAGTGCTGGAATTCAGCCCCAGCATTTT
CSAGIQPQHF
>many|.|TRBV20-1|TRBJ2-7
TGCAGTGCTAGAGATCAGGGCAGGGGTTCCTCCTACGAGCAGTACTTC
CSARDQGRGSSYEQYF
>many|.|TRBV7-3|TRBJ2-7
TGTGCCAGCAGCTTAAAGGGGGGGCCCATGGACGAGCAGTACTTC
CASSLKGGPMDEQYF
>few|.|TRBV7-3|TRBJ2-5
TGTGCCAGCAGCCTAGGTGGCGGGTACCAAGAGACCCAGTACTTC
CASSLGGGYQETQYF
>.|.|TRBV10-3|TRBJ2-1
TGTGCCATCAGTGGCAGGGACACCTCGGTTGGCAATGAGCAGTTCTTC
CAISGRDTSVGNEQFF
>.|TRBD1|TRBV27|TRBJ1-6
TGTGCCAGCACGAGCAGGGGGAGCGCCTATAATTCACCCCTCCACTTT
CASTSRGSAYNSPLHF
>few|TRBD2|TRBV2|TRBJ2-7
TGTGCCAGCAGTTTTAGCGGGAGGGGCCCCTACGAGCAGTACTTC
CASSFSGRGPYEQYF
>.|TRBD1|TRBV9|TRBJ1-2
TGTGCCAGCAGCCCCCGGACAGGGCCTGGCTATGGCTACACCTTC
CASSPRTGPGYGYTF